Listed here is a single T cell receptor beta chain. The antigen is not known. Sequenced by immunoSEQ multiplex PCR; TCRdb stores in-frame clones only, minus some. This sample has about 460,000 clones, with 75% to 80% found just once. This record belongs to a study of shared clonotypes between healthy human individuals. General observations from the study: Expectations were that clonotype sharing among donors would be affected by sequencing depth. Only blood samples were collected, and tissue repertoires likely differ.

The CDR3 loop spans 16 amino acids. Per germline, CDR1 SGHNT and CDR2 YYREEE (reference sequence). The germline V and J ends were trimmed by 0 bases and 2 bases, with 15 bases remaining between them. Sequencing input: PBMCs. The chain recombines TRBV5-4 with TRBJ2-7, with D perhaps TRBD2 (6 bases). The clonotype originates from a woman in her 40s in good health. Some clones in this sample may be carry-over from other donors' samples. In DNA, the CDR3 is TGTGCCAGCAGCTTGGGGGGGGTTCTCACAACCTACGAGCAGTACTTC. This sequence encodes CASSLGGVLTTYEQYF. Together with reference TRBV5-4 and TRBJ2-7, the CDR3 gives the full variable domain: ETGVTQSPTHLIKTRGQQVTLRCSSQSGHNTVSWYQQALGQGPQFIFQYYREEENGRGNFPPRFSGLQFPNYSSELNVNALELDDSALYLCASSLGGVLTTYEQYFGPGTRLTVT.